The source of this T cell receptor (beta chain) is a study of T cells in localized non-small cell lung cancer. Clones were sequenced by immunoSEQ multiplex PCR, and TCRdb holds only the in-frame ones, with some missing. This table has approximately 80,000 clones, around 84% appearing once. The ends were cut back, 5 bases at V and 2 bases at J, with 6 bases in the middle. The CDR3 length is 12 residues. Per germline, CDR1 MNHNY and CDR2 SVGAGI (reference sequence). This sequence was found in an older female donor with stage I lung adenocarcinoma. The sample was peripheral blood, taken before any cancer treatment. V is TRBV6-6 and J is TRBJ1-1; D unresolved. In DNA form, the CDR3 reads TGTGCCAGCAGTCGGGGAAACACTGAAGCTTTCTTT. It is translated as CASSRGNTEAFF.